The source of this T cell receptor (beta chain) is a study of blood T cell repertoires in COVID-19 (dated by TCRdb to the early 2020s). The study in broad terms: The collaborator samples originated in the United States, Italy and Spain and spanned the acute and convalescent phases of COVID-19. The prospective study material was composed of cDNA or gDNA derived from T cells, B-cell-depleted T cells, or PBMCs. The dataset comprised deeply sampled blood TCRbeta repertoires from subjects exposed to, actively infected with, or recovered from COVID-19. The repertoires were released in a freely available public database intended as a resource for research on the immune response to SARS-CoV-2. Samples came from the ongoing ImmuneRACE study (first 160 participants) plus 1,254 subjects from 6 global collaborators. A de-identified subject ID, COVID-19 status, age in years and sex were almost always included in the sample metadata. Where HLA class I and class II types were available, the types were taken from metadata supplied by the sample provider, not from assay-based typing. Points the paper makes about the study in general: Clinical and demographic metadata were provided uncurated, with the amount varying by source and participant.

Points on this clone: Its antigen remains unidentified. Base qualities are not recorded, but no much larger clone differs from it by a single base.

The CDR3 goes from the cysteine to the phenylalanine over 13 residues. Solely the CDR3 DNA is kept, with 39 bases framed from the first base. V and J lose 7 bases and 3 bases, and a span of 10 bases separates them. CDR1 and CDR2 are drawn from the germline V gene (reference sequence): GTSNPN, SVGIG. Participants in the prospective study were aged about 18 to 95 years, lived in under 30 United States geographic areas, and enrolled through a virtual design. Cohort assignment in the prospective study relied on participant-reported clinical history from a screening survey and a study questionnaire. A participant counted as exposed if, within 2 weeks of entering the study, that participant had been in contact with someone who had a PCR-confirmed or clinician-diagnosed COVID-19 case. In the prospective study, mobile phlebotomists collected whole blood, serum and a nasopharyngeal or oropharyngeal swab from each participant. Prospective study participants could optionally give additional blood draws and questionnaires over an approximately 2-month period. Before DNA extraction, blood samples from the prospective study were shipped at room temperature or frozen.

The immunoSEQ Assay, a bias-controlled multiplex PCR, was used to amplify TCRbeta CDR3 regions from genomic DNA. The study's own analysis went as follows. The number of nucleated cells in each sample was estimated from the amplification of reference gene primers within the assay. Sequence reads were collapsed and filtered to measure the absolute abundance of every unique TCRbeta CDR3 rearrangement. For each sample, productive Simpson clonality was calculated as the square root of Simpson's diversity index over productive rearrangements. The immuneACCESS repertoire file appears here via TCRdb, limited to in-frame rearrangements. These files lack a portion of the clones; in checked studies, under half of the deficit traces to unresolved V genes, and the cause of the others is not known. V, J and clone size derive from that table, while D and trimming were established from the DNA sequence. This sample has roughly 200,000 clones in its table, and 83% of those were observed once. Approximately 4.8% of the sample belongs to the ten largest clones.

The sequence came from a woman aged 45-65 years who had been exposed to COVID-19. The rearrangement joined TRBV30 to TRBJ2-6, with an unclear D gene assignment. The sequenced sample consisted of PBMCs or T cells enriched from blood (not recorded which). The CDR3 reads as follows: CASQLDGANVLTF. DNA sequence: TGTGCCTCACAGCTGGATGGGGCCAACGTCCTGACTTTC.